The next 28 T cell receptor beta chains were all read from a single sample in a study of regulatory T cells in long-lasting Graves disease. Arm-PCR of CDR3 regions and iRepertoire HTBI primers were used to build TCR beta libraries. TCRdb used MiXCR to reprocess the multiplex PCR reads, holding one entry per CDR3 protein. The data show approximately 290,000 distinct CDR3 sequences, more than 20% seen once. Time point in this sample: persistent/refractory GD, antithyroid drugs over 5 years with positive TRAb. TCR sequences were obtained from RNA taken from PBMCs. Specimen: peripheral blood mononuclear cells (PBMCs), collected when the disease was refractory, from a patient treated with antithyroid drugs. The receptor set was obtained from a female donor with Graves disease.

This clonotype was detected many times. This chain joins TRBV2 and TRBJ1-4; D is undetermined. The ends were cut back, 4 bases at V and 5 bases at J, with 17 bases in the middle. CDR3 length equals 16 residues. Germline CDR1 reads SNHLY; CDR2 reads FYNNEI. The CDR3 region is CASSVAGGISNEKLFF. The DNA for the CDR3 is TGTGCCAGCAGTGTCGCGGGTGGTATATCGAATGAAAAACTGTTTTTT.

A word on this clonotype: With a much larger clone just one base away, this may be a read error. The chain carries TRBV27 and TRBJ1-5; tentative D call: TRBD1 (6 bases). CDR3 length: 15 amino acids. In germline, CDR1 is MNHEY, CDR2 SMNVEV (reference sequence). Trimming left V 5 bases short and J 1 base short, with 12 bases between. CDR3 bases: TGTGCCAGCAGTCCCGGGGGGCTCAGCAATCAGCCCCAGCATTTT. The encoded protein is CASSPGGLSNQPQHF.

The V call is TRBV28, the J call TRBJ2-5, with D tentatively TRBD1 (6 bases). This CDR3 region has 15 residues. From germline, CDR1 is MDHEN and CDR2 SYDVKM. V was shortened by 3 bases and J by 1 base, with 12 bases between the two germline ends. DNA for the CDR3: TGTGCCAGCAGTTTTCGACAGGTCCTCCAAGAGACCCAGTACTTC. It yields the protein CASSFRQVLQETQYF.

The CDR3: CSATYDRNSPLHF. The CDR3 DNA follows: TGCAGTGCTACGTATGATAGGAATTCACCCCTCCACTTT. V and J are TRBV20-1 and TRBJ1-6; no definite D call. The CDR3 runs 13 residues. V lost 4 bases, J lost 7 bases, and 11 bases lay in between. The germline V gene has CDR1 DFQATT and CDR2 SNEGSKA (reference sequence).

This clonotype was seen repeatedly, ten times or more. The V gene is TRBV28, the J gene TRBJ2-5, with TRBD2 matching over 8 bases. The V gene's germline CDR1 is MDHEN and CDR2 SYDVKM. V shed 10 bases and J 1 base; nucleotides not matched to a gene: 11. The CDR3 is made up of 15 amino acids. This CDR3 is CATFPGTSSQETQYF. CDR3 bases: TGTGCCACATTTCCGGGGACTAGTTCCCAAGAGACCCAGTACTTC.

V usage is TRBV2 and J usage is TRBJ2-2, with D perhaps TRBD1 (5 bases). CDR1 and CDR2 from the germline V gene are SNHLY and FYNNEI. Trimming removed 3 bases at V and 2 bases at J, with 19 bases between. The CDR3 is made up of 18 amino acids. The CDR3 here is CASSETTAILGNTGELFF. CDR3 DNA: TGTGCCAGCAGTGAGACGACAGCAATCCTGGGAAACACCGGGGAGCTGTTTTTT.

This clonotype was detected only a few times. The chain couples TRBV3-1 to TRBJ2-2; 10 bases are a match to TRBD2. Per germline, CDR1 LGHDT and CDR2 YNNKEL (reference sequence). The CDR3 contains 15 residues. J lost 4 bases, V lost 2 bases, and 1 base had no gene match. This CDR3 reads CASSQRLAGTGELFF. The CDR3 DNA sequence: TGTGCCAGCAGCCAAAGACTAGCGGGCACCGGGGAGCTGTTTTTT. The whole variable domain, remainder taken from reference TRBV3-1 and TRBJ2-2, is DTAVSQTPKYLVTQMGNDKSIKCEQNLGHDTMYWYKQDSKKFLKIMFSYNNKELIINETVPNRFSPKSPDKAHLNLHINSLELGDSAVYFCASSQRLAGTGELFFGEGSRLTVL.

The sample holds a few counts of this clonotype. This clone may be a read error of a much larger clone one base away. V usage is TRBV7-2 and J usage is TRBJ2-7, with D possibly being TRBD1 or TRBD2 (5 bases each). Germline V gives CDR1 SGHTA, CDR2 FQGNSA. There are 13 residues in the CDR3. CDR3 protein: CASSLGRGDEQHF. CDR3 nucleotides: TGTGCCAGCAGCTTGGGACGGGGAGACGAGCAGCACTTC. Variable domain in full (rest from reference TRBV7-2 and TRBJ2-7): GAGVSQSPSNKVTEKGKDVELRCDPISGHTALYWYRQSLGQGLEFLIYFQGNSAPDKSGLPSDRFSAERTGGSVSTLTIQRTQQEDSAVYLCASSLGRGDEQHFGPGTRLTVT.

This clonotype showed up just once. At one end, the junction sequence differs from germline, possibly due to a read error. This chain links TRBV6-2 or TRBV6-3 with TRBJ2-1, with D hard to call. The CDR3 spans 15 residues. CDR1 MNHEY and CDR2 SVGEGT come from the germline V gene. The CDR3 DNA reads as TGTGCCAGCAGTCTCCGACAAAATAGCCATAATGAGCGGTTCTTC. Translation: CASSLRQNSHNERFF.

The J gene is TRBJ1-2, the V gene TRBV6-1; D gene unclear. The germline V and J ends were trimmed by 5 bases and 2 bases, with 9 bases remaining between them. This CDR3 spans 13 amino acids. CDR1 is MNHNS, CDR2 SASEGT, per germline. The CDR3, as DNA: TGTGCCAGCAGTCCCCGGACGAACTATGGCTACACCTTC. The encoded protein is CASSPRTNYGYTF.

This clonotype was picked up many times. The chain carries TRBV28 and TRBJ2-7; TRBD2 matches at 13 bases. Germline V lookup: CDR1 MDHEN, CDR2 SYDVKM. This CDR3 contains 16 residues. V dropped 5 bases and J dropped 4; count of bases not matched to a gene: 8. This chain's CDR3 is CASSTLRLAGGYEQYF. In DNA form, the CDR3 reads TGTGCCAGCAGTACCCTCAGACTAGCGGGAGGATACGAGCAGTACTTC.

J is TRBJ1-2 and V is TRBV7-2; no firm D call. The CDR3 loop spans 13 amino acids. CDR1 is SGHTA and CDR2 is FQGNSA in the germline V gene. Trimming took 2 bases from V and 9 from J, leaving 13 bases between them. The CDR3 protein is CASSLLGPGSYTF. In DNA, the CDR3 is TGTGCCAGCAGCTTACTGGGCCCGGGAAGCTACACCTTC.

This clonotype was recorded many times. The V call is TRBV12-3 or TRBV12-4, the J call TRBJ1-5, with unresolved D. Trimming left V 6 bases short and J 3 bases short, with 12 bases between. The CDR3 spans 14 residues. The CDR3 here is CASSPGRYNQPQHF. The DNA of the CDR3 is TGTGCCAGCAGCCCCGGGAGGTACAATCAGCCCCAGCATTTT.

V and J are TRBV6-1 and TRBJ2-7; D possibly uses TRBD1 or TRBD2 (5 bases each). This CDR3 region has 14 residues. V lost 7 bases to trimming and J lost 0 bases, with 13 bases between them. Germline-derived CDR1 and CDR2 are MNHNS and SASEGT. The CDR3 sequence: CASKLPGSSYEQYF. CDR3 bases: TGTGCCAGCAAACTCCCAGGGAGCTCCTACGAGCAGTACTTC.

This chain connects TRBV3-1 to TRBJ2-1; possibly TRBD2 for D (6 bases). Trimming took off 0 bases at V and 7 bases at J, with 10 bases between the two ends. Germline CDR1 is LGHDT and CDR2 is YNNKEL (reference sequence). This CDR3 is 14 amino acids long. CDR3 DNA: TGTGCCAGCAGCCAAGAAGATGCGGGAAATGAGCAGTTCTTC. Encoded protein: CASSQEDAGNEQFF.

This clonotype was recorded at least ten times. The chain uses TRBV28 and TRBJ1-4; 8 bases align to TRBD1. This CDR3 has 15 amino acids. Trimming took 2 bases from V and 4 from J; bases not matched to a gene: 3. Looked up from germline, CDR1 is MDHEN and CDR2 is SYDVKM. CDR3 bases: TGTGCCAGCAGTTTACAGGGGGCTGTTAATGAAAAACTGTTTTTT. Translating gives CASSLQGAVNEKLFF. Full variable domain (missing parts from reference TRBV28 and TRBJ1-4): DVKVTQSSRYLVKRTGEKVFLECVQDMDHENMFWYRQDPGLGLRLIYFSYDVKMKEKGDIPEGYSVSREKKERFSLILESASTNQTSMYLCASSLQGAVNEKLFFGSGTQLSVL.

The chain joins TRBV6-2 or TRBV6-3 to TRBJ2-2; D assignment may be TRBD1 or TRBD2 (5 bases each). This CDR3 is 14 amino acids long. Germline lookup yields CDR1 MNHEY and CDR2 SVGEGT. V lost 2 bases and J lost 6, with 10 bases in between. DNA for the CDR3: TGTGCCAGCAGTTACATCCGGGGCGCCGGGGAGCTGTTTTTT. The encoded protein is CASSYIRGAGELFF.

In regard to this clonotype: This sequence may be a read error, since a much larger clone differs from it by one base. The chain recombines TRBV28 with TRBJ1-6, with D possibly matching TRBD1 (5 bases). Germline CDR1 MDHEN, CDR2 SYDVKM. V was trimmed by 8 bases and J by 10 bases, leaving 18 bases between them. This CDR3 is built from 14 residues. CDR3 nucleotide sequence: TGTGCCAGCCGCATCCCGGGGACGCACTCACCCCTCCACTTT. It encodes CASRIPGTHSPLHF.

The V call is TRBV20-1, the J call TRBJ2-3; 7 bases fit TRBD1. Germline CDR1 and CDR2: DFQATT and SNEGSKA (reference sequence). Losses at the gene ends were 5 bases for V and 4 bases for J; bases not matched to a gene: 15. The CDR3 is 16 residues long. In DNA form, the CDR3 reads TGCAGTGCTCAGGGGGTGTTTTCAACTGTCGCAGATACGCAGTATTTT. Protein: CSAQGVFSTVADTQYF.

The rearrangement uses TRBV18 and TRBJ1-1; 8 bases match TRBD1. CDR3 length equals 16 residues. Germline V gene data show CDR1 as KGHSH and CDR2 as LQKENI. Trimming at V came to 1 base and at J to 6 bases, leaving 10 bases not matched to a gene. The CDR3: CASSPLNAQGASEAFF. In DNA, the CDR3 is TGTGCCAGCTCACCACTCAATGCCCAGGGGGCGTCTGAAGCTTTCTTT.

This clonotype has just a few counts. The CDR3 nucleotides read TGTGCCAGCAGTTTATTGGCGGGGAGCGGGAGTGAGTACGAGCAGTACTTC. As protein: CASSLLAGSGSEYEQYF. The chain recombines TRBV28 with TRBJ2-7, with 8 bases lining up with TRBD2. V shed 1 base and J 4 bases; nucleotides not matched to a gene: 12. The CDR3 has 17 amino acids. Per the germline V gene, CDR1 is MDHEN and CDR2 is SYDVKM.

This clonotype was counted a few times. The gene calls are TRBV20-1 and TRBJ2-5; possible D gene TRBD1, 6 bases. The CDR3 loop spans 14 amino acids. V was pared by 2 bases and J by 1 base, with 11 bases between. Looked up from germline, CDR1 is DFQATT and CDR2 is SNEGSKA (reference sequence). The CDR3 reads CSARPLQGQETQYF. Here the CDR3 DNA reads TGCAGTGCTAGACCCTTACAGGGCCAAGAGACCCAGTACTTC.

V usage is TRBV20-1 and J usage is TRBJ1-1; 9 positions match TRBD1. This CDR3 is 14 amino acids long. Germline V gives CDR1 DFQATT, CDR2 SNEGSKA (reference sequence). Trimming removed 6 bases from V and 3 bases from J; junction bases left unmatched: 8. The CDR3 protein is CSATHNRGHTEAFF. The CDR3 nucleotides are TGCAGTGCCACACATAACAGGGGGCACACTGAAGCTTTCTTT.

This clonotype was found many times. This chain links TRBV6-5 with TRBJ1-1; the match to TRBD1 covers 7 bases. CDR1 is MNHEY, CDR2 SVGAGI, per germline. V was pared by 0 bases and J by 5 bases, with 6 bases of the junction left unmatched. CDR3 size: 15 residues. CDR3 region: CASSYSWDSKTEAFF. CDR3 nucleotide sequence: TGTGCCAGCAGTTACTCATGGGACAGCAAGACTGAAGCTTTCTTT.

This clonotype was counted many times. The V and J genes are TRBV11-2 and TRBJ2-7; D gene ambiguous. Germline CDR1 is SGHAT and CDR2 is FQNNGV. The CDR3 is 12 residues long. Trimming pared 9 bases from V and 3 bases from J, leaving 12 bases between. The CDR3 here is CASGGFGYEQYF. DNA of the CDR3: TGTGCCAGTGGTGGTTTCGGCTACGAGCAGTACTTC.

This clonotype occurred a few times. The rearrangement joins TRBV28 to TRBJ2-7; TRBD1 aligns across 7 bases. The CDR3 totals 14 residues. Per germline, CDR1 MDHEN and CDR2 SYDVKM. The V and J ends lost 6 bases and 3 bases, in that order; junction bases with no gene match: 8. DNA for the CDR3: TGTGCCAGCAGCTCGCCAGCAGGGGGCTACGAGCAGTACTTC. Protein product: CASSSPAGGYEQYF.

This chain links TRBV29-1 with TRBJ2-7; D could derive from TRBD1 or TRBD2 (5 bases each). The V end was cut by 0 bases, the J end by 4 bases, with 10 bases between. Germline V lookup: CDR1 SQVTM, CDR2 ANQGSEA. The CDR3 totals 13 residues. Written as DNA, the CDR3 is TGCAGCGTTGAAGATCAGGGAGATTACGAGCAGTACTTC. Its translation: CSVEDQGDYEQYF.

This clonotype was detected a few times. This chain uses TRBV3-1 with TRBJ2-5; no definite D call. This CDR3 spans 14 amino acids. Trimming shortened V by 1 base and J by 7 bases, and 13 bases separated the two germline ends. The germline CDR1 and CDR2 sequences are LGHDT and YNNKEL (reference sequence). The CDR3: CASSQGTAKWTQYF. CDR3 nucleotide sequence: TGTGCCAGCAGCCAAGGGACGGCTAAGTGGACCCAGTACTTC.